The TCR beta chain described here comes from a study of blood T cell repertoires in COVID-19. Sequencing used immunoSEQ multiplex PCR; TCRdb keeps in-frame clones, though not all of them. The sample has tens of thousands of clones, roughly 87% seen once. There are 13 residues in the CDR3. V dropped 0 bases and J dropped 4 bases, with 7 bases sitting between them. From germline, CDR1 is SGHNT and CDR2 YYREEE (reference sequence). The chain links TRBV5-4 to TRBJ1-2; no reliable D call. This receptor was taken from a human donor with active COVID-19. The donor label of this sample is uncertain. The sequenced sample was peripheral blood. The CDR3 loop is CASSLDSFYGYTF. The CDR3 nucleotides are TGTGCCAGCAGCTTGGACAGTTTCTATGGCTACACCTTC. The variable domain in full, with the rest retrieved from reference TRBV5-4 and TRBJ1-2, is ETGVTQSPTHLIKTRGQQVTLRCSSQSGHNTVSWYQQALGQGPQFIFQYYREEENGRGNFPPRFSGLQFPNYSSELNVNALELDDSALYLCASSLDSFYGYTFGSGTRLTVV.